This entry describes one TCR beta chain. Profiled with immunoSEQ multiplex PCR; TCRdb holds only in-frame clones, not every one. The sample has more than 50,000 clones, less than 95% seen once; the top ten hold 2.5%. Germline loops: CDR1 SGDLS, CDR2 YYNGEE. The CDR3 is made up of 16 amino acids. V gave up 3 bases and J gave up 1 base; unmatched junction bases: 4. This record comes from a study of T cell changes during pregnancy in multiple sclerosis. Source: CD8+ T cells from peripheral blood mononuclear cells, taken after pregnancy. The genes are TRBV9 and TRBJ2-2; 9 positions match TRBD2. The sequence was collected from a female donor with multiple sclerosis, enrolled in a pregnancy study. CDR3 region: CASSGGTSQNTGELFF. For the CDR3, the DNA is TGTGCCAGCAGCGGCGGGACTAGCCAGAACACCGGGGAGCTGTTTTTT.